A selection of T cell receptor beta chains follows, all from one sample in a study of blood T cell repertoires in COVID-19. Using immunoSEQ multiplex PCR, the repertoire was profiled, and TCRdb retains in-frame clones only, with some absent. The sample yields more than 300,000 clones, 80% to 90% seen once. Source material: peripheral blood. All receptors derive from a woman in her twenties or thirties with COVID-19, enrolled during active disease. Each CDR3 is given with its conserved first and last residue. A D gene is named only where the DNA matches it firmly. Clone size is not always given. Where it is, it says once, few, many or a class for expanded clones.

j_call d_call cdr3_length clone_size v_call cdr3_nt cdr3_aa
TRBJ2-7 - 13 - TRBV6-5 TGTGCCAGCAGCTCCGACAGAGCCTACGAGCAGTACTTC CASSSDRAYEQYF
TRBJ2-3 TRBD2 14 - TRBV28 TGTGCCAGCAGTTTGGTTCTAGCGGGAGATACGCAGTATTTT CASSLVLAGDTQYF
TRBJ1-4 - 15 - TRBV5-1 TGCGCCAGCAGCTTAAATGCAGGGGTGCGGGAAAAACTGTTTTTT CASSLNAGVREKLFF
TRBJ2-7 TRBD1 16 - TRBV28 TGTGCCAGCAGTTTATCTGGCAGGGGGCCTAGTATCGAGCAGTACTTC CASSLSGRGPSIEQYF
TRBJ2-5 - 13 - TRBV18 TGTGCCAGCTCGCCGACAGTAAGGGAGACCCAGTACTTC CASSPTVRETQYF
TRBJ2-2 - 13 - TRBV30 TGTGCCTGGACGGTTATGAACACCGGGGAGCTGTTTTTT CAWTVMNTGELFF
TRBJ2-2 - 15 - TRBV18 TGTGCCAGCTCACCTGAGTTGGGGGGCACCGGGGAGCTGTTTTTT CASSPELGGTGELFF
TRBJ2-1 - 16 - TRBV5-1 TGCGCCAGCAGCGAAGTAGCGGAGGACTCCTACAATGAGCAGTTCTTC CASSEVAEDSYNEQFF
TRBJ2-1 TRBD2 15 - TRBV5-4 TGTGCCAGCAGCCATACTAGCGGGAGGGCGGGGGAGCAGTTCTTC CASSHTSGRAGEQFF
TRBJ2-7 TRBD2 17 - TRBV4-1 TGCGCCAGCAGCCAAGGGGGAGGACTAGCGAGACACTACGAGCAGTACTTC CASSQGGGLARHYEQYF
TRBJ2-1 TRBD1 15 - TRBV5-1 TGCGCCAGCAGCCCGGTGGGGACAGGGGTTAATGAGCAGTTCTTC CASSPVGTGVNEQFF
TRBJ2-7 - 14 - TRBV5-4 TGTGCCAGCAGCTTGGAGCGATCCTCCTACGAGCAGTACTTC CASSLERSSYEQYF
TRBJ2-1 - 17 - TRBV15 TGTGCCACCAGCAGAGGCCCCAAGGTAGGGGGTTACAATGAGCAGTTCTTC CATSRGPKVGGYNEQFF
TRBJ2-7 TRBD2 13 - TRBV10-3 TGTGCCATCAGCAGACTAGCGGCCTACGAGCAGTACTTC CAISRLAAYEQYF
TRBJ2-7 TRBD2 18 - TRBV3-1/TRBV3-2 TGTGCCAGCAGCCAGGCAAGGGGGACTAGCGGGAATTACTACGAGCAGTACTTC CASSQARGTSGNYYEQYF
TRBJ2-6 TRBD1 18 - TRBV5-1 TGCGCCAGCAGCCTGCGGGACAGGGTTCTCTCTGGGGCCAACGTCCTGACTTTC CASSLRDRVLSGANVLTF
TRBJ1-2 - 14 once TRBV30 TGTGCCTGGAGGCTCCCGGGATTGGACTATGGCTACACCTTC CAWRLPGLDYGYTF
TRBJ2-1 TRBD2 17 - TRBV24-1 TGTGCCACCAGTGACCGGACTAGCGGGAGTGGTTACAATGAGCAGTTCTTC CATSDRTSGSGYNEQFF
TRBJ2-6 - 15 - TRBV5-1 TGCGCCAGCAGCTTGGAGGGGCCTGGGGCCAACGTCCTGACTTTC CASSLEGPGANVLTF
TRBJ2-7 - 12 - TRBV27 TGTGCCAGCGGGAGCAGTACCTACGAGCAGTACTTC CASGSSTYEQYF
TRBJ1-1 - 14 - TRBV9 TGTGCCAGCAGCGTAGATCCGGTGGACACTGAAGCTTTCTTT CASSVDPVDTEAFF
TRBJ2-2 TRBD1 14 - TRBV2 TGTGCCAGCCATCAGGGGGCAGGGGTCGGGGAGCTGTTTTTT CASHQGAGVGELFF
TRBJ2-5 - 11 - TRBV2 TGTGCCAGCAGGGGCAGAGTGACCCAGTACTTC CASRGRVTQYF
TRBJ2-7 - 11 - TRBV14 TGTGCCAGCAGCCACCTCTACGAGCAGTACTTC CASSHLYEQYF
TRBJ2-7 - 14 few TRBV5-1 TGCGCCAGCAGCTTGGGGGCGACATCCTACGAGCAGTACTTC CASSLGATSYEQYF
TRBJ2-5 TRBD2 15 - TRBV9 TGTGCCAGCAGCGGCAGTAGCGGGATCCAAGAGACCCAGTACTTC CASSGSSGIQETQYF
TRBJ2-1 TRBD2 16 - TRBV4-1 TGCGCCAGCAGCCAAGGATTAGCGGGAGCATACAATGAGCAGTTCTTC CASSQGLAGAYNEQFF
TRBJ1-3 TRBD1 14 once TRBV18 TGTGCCAGCTCACTTGACAGGGCTGGAAACACCATATATTTT CASSLDRAGNTIYF
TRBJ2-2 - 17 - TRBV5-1 TGCGCCAGCAGCTTGGTCCCAGCAGGGGTGGGGACCGGGGAGCTGTTTTTT CASSLVPAGVGTGELFF
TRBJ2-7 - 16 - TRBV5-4 TGTGCCAGCAGCTTGGTCCAGGGCTTTTCTCGGTACGAGCAGTACTTC CASSLVQGFSRYEQYF
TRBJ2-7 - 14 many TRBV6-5 TGTGCCAGCAGTCCCCGGACAGATTCCTACGAGCAGTACTTC CASSPRTDSYEQYF
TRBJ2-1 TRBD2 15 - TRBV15 TGTGCCACTTTCCAAGCGGGATCCCTCTACAATGAGCAGTTCTTC CATFQAGSLYNEQFF
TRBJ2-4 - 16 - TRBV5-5 TGTGCCAGCAGCTTGAAGGCCGGGGTTGCTGGAAACATTCAGTACTTC CASSLKAGVAGNIQYF
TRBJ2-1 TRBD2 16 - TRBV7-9 TGTGCCAGCAGCTCAACTAGCGGGAAACACTACAATGAGCAGTTCTTC CASSSTSGKHYNEQFF
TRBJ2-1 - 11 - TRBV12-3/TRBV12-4 TGTGCCAGCAGTCCGGGACTTACAAGGGTCTTC CASSPGLTRVF
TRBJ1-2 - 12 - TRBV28 TGTGCCAGCAGTTCTGACAGCTATGGCTACACCTTC CASSSDSYGYTF
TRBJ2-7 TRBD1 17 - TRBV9 TGTGCCAGCAGCGTAGGAGGACAGGGGTTCCAAGAGTACGAGCAGTACTTC CASSVGGQGFQEYEQYF
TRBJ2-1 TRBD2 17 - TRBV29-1 TGCAGCGTTGATATCGCGACTAGCGGGAGTGGGTATAATGAGCAGTTCTTC CSVDIATSGSGYNEQFF
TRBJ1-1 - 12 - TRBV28 TGTGCCAGCACAGACAGCTACACTGAAGCTTTCTTT CASTDSYTEAFF
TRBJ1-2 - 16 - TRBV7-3 TGTGCCAGCAGCTTACCCCTGGAGGGAAGTAAATGGGACTACACCTTC CASSLPLEGSKWDYTF
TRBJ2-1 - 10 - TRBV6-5 TGTGCCACCGCCTACAATGAGCAGTTCTTC CATAYNEQFF
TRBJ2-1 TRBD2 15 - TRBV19 TGTGCCACCCAACGGTCTAGCGGGATTAGCGATGAGCAGTTCTTC CATQRSSGISDEQFF
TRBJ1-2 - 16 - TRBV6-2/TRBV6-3 TGTGCCAGCAGTTACAGCACAGAATCTACTGGCTATGGCTACACCTTC CASSYSTESTGYGYTF
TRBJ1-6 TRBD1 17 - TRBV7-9 TGTGCCAGCAGCTTAGTGCCGACAGGGTCCTCGAATTCACCCCTCCACTTT CASSLVPTGSSNSPLHF
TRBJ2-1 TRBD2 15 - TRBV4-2 TGTGCCAGCAGCCAAATCACTAGCGGGAGCAGGGAGCAGTTCTTC CASSQITSGSREQFF
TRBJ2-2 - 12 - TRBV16 TGTGCCAGCAGCCTATACACCGGGGAGCTGTTTTTT CASSLYTGELFF
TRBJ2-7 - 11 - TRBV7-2 TGTGCCAGCAGCTTCCACTACGAGCAGTACTTC CASSFHYEQYF
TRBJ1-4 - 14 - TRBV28 TGTGCCAGCAGACTGTCTTCCTTTAATGAAAAACTGTTTTTT CASRLSSFNEKLFF
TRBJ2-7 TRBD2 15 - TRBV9 TGTGCCAGCAGCGCGGGACTAGCGGTGACCTACGAGCAGTACTTC CASSAGLAVTYEQYF
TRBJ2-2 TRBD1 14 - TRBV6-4 TGTGCCATTCCCGACAGGGGGGAGGCCGGGGAGCTGTTTTTT CAIPDRGEAGELFF
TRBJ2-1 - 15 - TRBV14 TGTGCCAGCAGCCAGGTACACCATGCCTACAATGAGCAGTTCTTC CASSQVHHAYNEQFF
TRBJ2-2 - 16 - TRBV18 TGTGCCAGCTCACCAGAGCACGTAGGGGTCACCGGGGAGCTGTTTTTT CASSPEHVGVTGELFF
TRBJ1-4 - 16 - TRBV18 TGTGCCAGCTCACAAGGGGTTCCCGCAACTAATGAAAAACTGTTTTTT CASSQGVPATNEKLFF
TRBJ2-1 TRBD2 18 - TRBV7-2 TGTGCCAGCAGCTTGTTCCCCACCGGGACTAGCAGGCACAATGAGCAGTTCTTC CASSLFPTGTSRHNEQFF
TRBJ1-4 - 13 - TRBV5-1 TGCGCCAGCAGCTTGAACAGGGCGGAAAAACTGTTTTTT CASSLNRAEKLFF
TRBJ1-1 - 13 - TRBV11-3 TGTGCCAGCAGCTTAGGTAGGAGAGGTGAAGCTTTCTTT CASSLGRRGEAFF
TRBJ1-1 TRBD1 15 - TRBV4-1 TGCGCCAGCAGCCAAGGACAGGGGCATAGCACTGAAGCTTTCTTT CASSQGQGHSTEAFF
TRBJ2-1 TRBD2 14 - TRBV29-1 TGCAGCGTCCAACGCACTAGCGGGAACGATGAGCAGTTCTTC CSVQRTSGNDEQFF
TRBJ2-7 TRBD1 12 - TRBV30 TGTGCCTGGAGAGGGACAGCTTACGAGCAGTACTTC CAWRGTAYEQYF